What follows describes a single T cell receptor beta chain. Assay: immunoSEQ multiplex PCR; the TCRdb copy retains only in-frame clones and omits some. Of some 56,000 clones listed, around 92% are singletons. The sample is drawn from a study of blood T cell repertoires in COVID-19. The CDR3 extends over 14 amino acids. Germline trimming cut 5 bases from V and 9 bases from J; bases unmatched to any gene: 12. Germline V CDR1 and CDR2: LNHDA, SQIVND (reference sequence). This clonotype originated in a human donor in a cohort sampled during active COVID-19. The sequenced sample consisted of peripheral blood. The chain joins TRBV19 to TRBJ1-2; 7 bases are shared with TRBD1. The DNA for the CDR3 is TGTGCCAGTAGTTCGTGGGACAGCCCAAGGCGCTACACCTTC. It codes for CASSSWDSPRRYTF.